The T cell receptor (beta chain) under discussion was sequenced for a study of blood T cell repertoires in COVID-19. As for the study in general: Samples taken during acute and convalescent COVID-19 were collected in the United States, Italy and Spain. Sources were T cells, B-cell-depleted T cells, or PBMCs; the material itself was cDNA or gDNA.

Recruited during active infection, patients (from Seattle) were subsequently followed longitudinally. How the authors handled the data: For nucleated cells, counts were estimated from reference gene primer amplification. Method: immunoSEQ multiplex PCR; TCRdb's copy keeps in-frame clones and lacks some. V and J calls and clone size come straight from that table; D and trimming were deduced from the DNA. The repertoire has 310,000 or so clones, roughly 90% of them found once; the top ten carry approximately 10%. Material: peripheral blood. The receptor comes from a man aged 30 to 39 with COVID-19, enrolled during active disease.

The chain's CDR3 is CASSPRSGRVNEQFF. In DNA form, the CDR3 reads TGTGCCAGCAGCCCCCGTAGCGGGAGAGTCAATGAGCAGTTCTTC. This rearrangement joins TRBV7-6 to TRBJ2-1; 9 nucleotides match TRBD2. CDR3 length: 15 residues. V gave up 5 bases and J gave up 6 bases; unmatched junction bases: 8. In germline, CDR1 is SGHVS, CDR2 FNYEAQ.